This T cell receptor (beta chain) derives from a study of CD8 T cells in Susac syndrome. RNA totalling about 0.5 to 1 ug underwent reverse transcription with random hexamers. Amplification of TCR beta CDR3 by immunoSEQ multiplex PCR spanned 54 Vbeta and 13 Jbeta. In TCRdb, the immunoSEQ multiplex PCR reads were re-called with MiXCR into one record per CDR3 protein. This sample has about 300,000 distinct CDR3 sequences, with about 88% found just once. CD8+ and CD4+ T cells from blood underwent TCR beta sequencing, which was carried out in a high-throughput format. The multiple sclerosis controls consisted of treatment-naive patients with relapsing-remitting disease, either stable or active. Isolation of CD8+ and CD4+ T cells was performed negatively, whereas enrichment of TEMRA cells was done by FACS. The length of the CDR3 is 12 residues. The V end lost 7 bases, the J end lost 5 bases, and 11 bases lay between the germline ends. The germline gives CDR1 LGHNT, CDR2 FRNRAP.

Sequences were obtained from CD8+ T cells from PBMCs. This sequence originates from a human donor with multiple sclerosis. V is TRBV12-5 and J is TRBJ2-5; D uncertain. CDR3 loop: CASALTWETQYF. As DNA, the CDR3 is TGTGCTAGTGCCCTTACGTGGGAGACCCAGTACTTC.